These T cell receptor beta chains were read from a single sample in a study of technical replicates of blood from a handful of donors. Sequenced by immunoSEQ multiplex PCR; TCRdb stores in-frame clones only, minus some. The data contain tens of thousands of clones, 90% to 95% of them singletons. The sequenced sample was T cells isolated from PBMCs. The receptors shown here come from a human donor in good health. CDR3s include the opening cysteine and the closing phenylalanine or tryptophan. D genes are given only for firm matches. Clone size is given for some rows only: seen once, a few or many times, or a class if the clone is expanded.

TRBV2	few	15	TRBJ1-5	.	TGTGCCAGCAGTGAGGTGAGGACAGACAATCAGCCCCAGCATTTT	CASSEVRTDNQPQHF
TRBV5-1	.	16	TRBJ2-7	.	TGCGCCAGCAGCCCCGGGTCGGGACAAATATCCTACGAGCAGTACTTC	CASSPGSGQISYEQYF
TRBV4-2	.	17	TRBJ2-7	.	TGTGCCAGCAGCCGAAACCCGGGGACTCCCCCGGCCTACGAGCAGTACTTC	CASSRNPGTPPAYEQYF
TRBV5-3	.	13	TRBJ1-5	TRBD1	TGTGCCAGAAGCCGGGACAGGGGGCAGCCCCAGCATTTT	CARSRDRGQPQHF
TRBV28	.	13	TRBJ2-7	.	TGTGCCAGCAGGACTCAGATTTTCTACGAGCAGTACTTC	CASRTQIFYEQYF
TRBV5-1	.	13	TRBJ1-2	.	TGCGCCAGCAGCATGAGCCAGGGGAATGGCTACACCTTC	CASSMSQGNGYTF
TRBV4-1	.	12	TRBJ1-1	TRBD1	TGCGCCAGCGGACGACAGGGAACTGAAGCTTTCTTT	CASGRQGTEAFF
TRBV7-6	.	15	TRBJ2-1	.	TGTGCCAGCAGCTTGGTGGGAGAGGTCTACAATGAGCAGTTCTTC	CASSLVGEVYNEQFF
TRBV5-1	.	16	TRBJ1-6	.	TGCGCCAGCAGCTTGCGCCGACCTGACAAGGAATCTCCCCTCCACTTT	CASSLRRPDKESPLHF
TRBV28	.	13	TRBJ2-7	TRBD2	TGTGCCGTTCAGCGGGAGGGAGCCTACGAGCAGTACTTC	CAVQREGAYEQYF
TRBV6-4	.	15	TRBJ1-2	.	TGTGCCAGCAGTGAGTGGCCAGGCATCGCCTATGGCTACACCTTC	CASSEWPGIAYGYTF
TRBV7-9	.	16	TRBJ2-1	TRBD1	TGTGCCAGCAGCCCAACCGGACAGGGCTCTTACAATGAGCAGTTCTTC	CASSPTGQGSYNEQFF
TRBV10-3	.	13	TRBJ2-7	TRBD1	TGTGCCATCGGACAGGGGTTGGGCTACGAGCAGTACTTC	CAIGQGLGYEQYF
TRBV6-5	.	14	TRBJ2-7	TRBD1	TGTGCCAGCAGGCGAGGACAGGGTCCGTACGAGCAGTACTTC	CASRRGQGPYEQYF
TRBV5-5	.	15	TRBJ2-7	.	TGTGCCAGCAGCCTGTTCTTGGGCCCCTCCTACGAGCAGTACTTC	CASSLFLGPSYEQYF
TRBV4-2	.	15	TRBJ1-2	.	TGTGCCAGCAGCCCTCTTGGGGGCACTAACTATGGCTACACCTTC	CASSPLGGTNYGYTF
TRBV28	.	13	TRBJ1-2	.	TGTGCCAGCAGTTTCCGCGGGGGCTATGGCTACACCTTC	CASSFRGGYGYTF
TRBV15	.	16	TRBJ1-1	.	TGTGCCACCAGCAGCTCAAGGACTTTGATGAACACTGAAGCTTTCTTT	CATSSSRTLMNTEAFF
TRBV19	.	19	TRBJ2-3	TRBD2	TGTGCCAGTAGTCTCCTCCTAGGACTAGCGGGGGGGCGGGAAGATACGCAGTATTTT	CASSLLLGLAGGREDTQYF
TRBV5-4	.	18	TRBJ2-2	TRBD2	TGTGCCAGCAGCTCGAGGGTAGCGGGAGGGATTGGCACCGGGGAGCTGTTTTTT	CASSSRVAGGIGTGELFF
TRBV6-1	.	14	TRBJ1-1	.	TGTGCCAGCAGTGAACTCTCGGGGAACACTGAAGCTTTCTTT	CASSELSGNTEAFF
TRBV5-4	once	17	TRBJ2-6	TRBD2	TGTGCCAGCAGCCCCCTAGCGGAAAGCTCTGGGGCCAACGTCCTGACTTTC	CASSPLAESSGANVLTF
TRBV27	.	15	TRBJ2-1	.	TGTGCCAGCAGGGGTGGGAAGGACATCTACAATGAGCAGTTCTTC	CASRGGKDIYNEQFF
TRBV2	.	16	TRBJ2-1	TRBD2	TGTGCCAGCAGTGAGGGGACTAGATTGTACTACAATGAGCAGTTCTTC	CASSEGTRLYYNEQFF
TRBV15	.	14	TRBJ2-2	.	TGTGCCACCCAAACAGGGACGAACACCGGGGAGCTGTTTTTT	CATQTGTNTGELFF
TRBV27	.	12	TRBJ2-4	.	TGTGCCAGCAGTCCACCCGGAAACATTCAGTACTTC	CASSPPGNIQYF
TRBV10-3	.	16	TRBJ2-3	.	TGTGCCATCAGTGGGCAAGGGGGGGTCAAGGGGGATACGCAGTATTTT	CAISGQGGVKGDTQYF
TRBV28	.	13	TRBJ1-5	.	TGTGCCAGCAGTGGACACTTAGATCAGCCCCAGCATTTT	CASSGHLDQPQHF
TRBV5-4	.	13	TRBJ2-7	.	TGTGCCAGCAGCCCGGTGGGGGGAAACGAGCAGTACTTC	CASSPVGGNEQYF
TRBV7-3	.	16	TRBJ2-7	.	TGTGCCAGCAGCTTAGCGTCCTGGGGGGATTCCTACGAGCAGTACTTC	CASSLASWGDSYEQYF
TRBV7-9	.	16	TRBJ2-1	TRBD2	TGTGCCAGCAGCTTAGGGTCCGCGGGAGCAAACAATGAGCAGTTCTTC	CASSLGSAGANNEQFF
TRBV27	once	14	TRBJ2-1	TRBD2	TGTGCCAGCAGTTCTAGCGGCACCTACAATGAGCAGTTCTTC	CASSSSGTYNEQFF
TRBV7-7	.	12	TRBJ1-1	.	TGTGCTAGCAGCCTGGCGGGGAACCGAGCTTTCTTT	CASSLAGNRAFF
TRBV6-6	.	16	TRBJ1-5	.	TGTGCCAGCAGTCCCATGGGGCTTTCTTTCAATCAGCCCCAGCATTTT	CASSPMGLSFNQPQHF
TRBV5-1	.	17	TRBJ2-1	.	TGCGCCAGCAGCTCCCTTTTCAGGTCCGGCTCCTACAATGAGCAGTTCTTC	CASSSLFRSGSYNEQFF
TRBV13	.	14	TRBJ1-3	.	TGTGCCAGCAGCTTACTTAACTCTGGAAACACCATATATTTT	CASSLLNSGNTIYF
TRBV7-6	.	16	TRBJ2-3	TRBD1	TGTGCCAGCAGCTTTGATTACAGGGGGCGCGCAGATACGCAGTATTTT	CASSFDYRGRADTQYF
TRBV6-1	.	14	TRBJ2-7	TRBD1	TGTGCCAGCGCGGTCGGACAGGGGGCCTACGAGCAGTACTTC	CASAVGQGAYEQYF
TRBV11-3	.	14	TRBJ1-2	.	TGTGCCAGCAGCTTAGATGGCAGGGGCTATGGCTACACCTTC	CASSLDGRGYGYTF
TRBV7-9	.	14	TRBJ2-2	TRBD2	TGTGCCAGCAGCACTAGCGGGGACACCGGGGAGCTGTTTTTT	CASSTSGDTGELFF
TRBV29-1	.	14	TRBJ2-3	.	TGCAGCGTTGAAGATTTGGGCAGCACAGATACGCAGTATTTT	CSVEDLGSTDTQYF
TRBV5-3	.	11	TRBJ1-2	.	TGTGCCGCGGCTACTAACTATGGCTACACCTTC	CAAATNYGYTF
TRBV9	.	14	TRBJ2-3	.	TGTGCCAGCAGCGTCAGGGCAAGGACAGATACGCAGTATTTT	CASSVRARTDTQYF
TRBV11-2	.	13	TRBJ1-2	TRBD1	TGTGCCAGCAGCCTACAGGGGTGGGAAGGCTACACCTTC	CASSLQGWEGYTF
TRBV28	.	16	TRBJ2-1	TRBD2	TGTGCCAGCAGTTTCGAATTAGCGGGAGCGAGCAATGAGCAGTTCTTC	CASSFELAGASNEQFF
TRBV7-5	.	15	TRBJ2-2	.	TGTGTCAGAGTGTGCTTCGGCCTAGACTTCGGGGAGCTGTTTTTT	CVRVCFGLDFGELFF